One and the same sample provided the 29 T cell receptor beta chains below, sequenced in a study of PD-1 blockade in classical Hodgkin lymphoma. Time point described: cycle 4 day 1 (C4D1), after less than 7 weeks of nivolumab. Every patient was affected by relapse after autologous stem cell transplantation, while exposure to brentuximab vedotin was not uniform. Libraries were prepared by immunoSEQ multiplex PCR; TCRdb keeps only in-frame clonotypes and omits some of them. The data show tens of thousands of clones, more than 70% seen once. The specimen comprised peripheral blood mononuclear cells (PBMCs), sampled before the fourth cycle of nivolumab. These receptor sequences come from a human donor with classical Hodgkin lymphoma.

This chain connects TRBV4-2 to TRBJ1-2; possibly TRBD1 for D (5 bases). The CDR3 loop spans 14 amino acids. The V and J ends lost 5 bases and 1 base respectively, with 11 bases between them. Germline values: CDR1 LGHNA, CDR2 YNFKEQ. Written as DNA, the CDR3 is TGTGCCAGCAGCTTGGTCAGGGTTAACTATGGCTACACCTTC. It translates to CASSLVRVNYGYTF.

The chain uses TRBV6-5 and TRBJ1-3; D remains ambiguous. The ends were cut back, 6 bases at V and 2 bases at J, with 8 bases in the middle. This CDR3 region has 13 residues. CDR1 and CDR2 from the germline V gene are MNHEY and SVGAGI. The chain's CDR3 is CASSTLAGNTIYF. The CDR3 DNA sequence: TGTGCCAGCAGCACTTTGGCTGGAAACACCATATATTTT.

This clone was seen once. One end of the junction fails to match germline, which may point to a read error. The rearrangement links TRBV7-7 to TRBJ2-5, with D hard to call. The germline CDR1 and CDR2 sequences are SSHAT and FNYEAQ (reference sequence). The CDR3 loop spans 13 amino acids. The CDR3 DNA is TGTGCTAGCAGCTTATCCCCACAAGAGACCCAGTACTTC. Encoded protein: CASSLSPQETQYF.

J is TRBJ1-1 and V is TRBV18; weak D call: TRBD1 (6 bases). Per the germline V gene, CDR1 is KGHSH and CDR2 is LQKENI. Deletions cut 5 bases from V and 11 bases from J, with 24 bases between. CDR3 size: 15 residues. The CDR3: CASSIGLDSLRWAFF. CDR3 nucleotide sequence: TGTGCCAGCTCAATCGGATTGGACAGCCTGAGGTGGGCTTTCTTT.

The chain uses TRBV19 and TRBJ2-1; D call uncertain. The CDR3 extends over 13 amino acids. The germline V gene encodes CDR1 LNHDA and CDR2 SQIVND (reference sequence). V shed 2 bases and J shed 1 base, with 3 bases lying between them. Here the CDR3 reads CASSISSYNEQFF. As DNA, the CDR3 is TGTGCCAGTAGTATATCATCCTACAATGAGCAGTTCTTC.

The chain combines TRBV7-9 with TRBJ1-4; tentative D call: TRBD1 (6 bases). The germline gives CDR1 SEHNR, CDR2 FQNEAQ (reference sequence). Trimming left V 5 bases short and J 7 bases short, with 17 bases between. This CDR3 is 15 amino acids long. The CDR3 DNA sequence: TGTGCCAGCAGCCCACTGGGGGCGCTGAGTGAAAAACTGTTTTTT. Its translation: CASSPLGALSEKLFF.

V is TRBV5-1 and J is TRBJ2-2; D gene unclear. Germline lookup yields CDR1 SGHRS and CDR2 YFSETQ. Trimming removed 0 bases from V and 6 bases from J, with 9 bases in between. The CDR3 runs 14 residues. CDR3 region: CASSLAPPAGELFF. CDR3 DNA sequence: TGCGCCAGCAGCTTGGCCCCGCCCGCCGGGGAGCTGTTTTTT.

The chain recombines TRBV18 with TRBJ2-7; 7 bases map to TRBD1. CDR1 is KGHSH and CDR2 is LQKENI in the germline V gene. V dropped 5 bases and J dropped 13; count of bases not matched to a gene: 11. The CDR3 covers 12 residues. Here the CDR3 reads CASSTPGQLYYF. The DNA for the CDR3 is TGTGCCAGCTCAACCCCGGGACAGCTTTATTACTTC.

The CDR3 DNA reads TGTGCCAGCAGTTACTTGACAGGGGTAAGCTACGAGCAGTACTTC. Encoded protein: CASSYLTGVSYEQYF. The rearrangement uses TRBV6-5 and TRBJ2-7; TRBD1 agrees at 8 bases. The V gene end was trimmed by 1 base and the J gene end by 3 bases; junction bases not matched to a gene: 5. There are 15 residues in the CDR3. Germline values: CDR1 MNHEY, CDR2 SVGAGI.

The chain joins TRBV11-1 to TRBJ2-5; weak D call: TRBD2 (6 bases). The V end lost 1 base, the J end lost 4 bases, and 16 bases lay between the germline ends. The germline CDR1 and CDR2 sequences are SGHAT and FQDESV (reference sequence). The CDR3 is made up of 16 amino acids. CDR3 region: CASSLGGIAQGETQYF. The CDR3 region has the DNA TGTGCCAGCAGCTTAGGCGGGATCGCCCAAGGAGAGACCCAGTACTTC.

The chain couples TRBV6-5 to TRBJ2-2; unclear D gene. Trimming stripped 5 bases from V and 6 bases from J, with 10 bases between. This CDR3 region has 13 residues. The germline gives CDR1 MNHEY, CDR2 SVGAGI. CDR3 region: CASSPGRPGELFF. The CDR3, as DNA: TGTGCCAGCAGTCCCGGCCGACCCGGGGAGCTGTTTTTT.

The chain carries TRBV7-9 and TRBJ1-1; perhaps TRBD1 as D (5 bases). V lost 6 bases and J 4 bases, leaving 15 bases between the germline ends. The germline CDR1 and CDR2 sequences are SEHNR and FQNEAQ (reference sequence). The CDR3 is 14 amino acids. The chain's CDR3 is CASRSLGGSTEAFF. The CDR3 DNA follows: TGTGCCAGCAGATCCCTTGGGGGAAGCACTGAAGCTTTCTTT.

This rearrangement joins TRBV7-8 to TRBJ1-1, with unresolved D. Trimming left V 3 bases short and J 0 bases short, with 8 bases between. Germline-derived CDR1 and CDR2 are SGHVS and FQNEAQ. The CDR3 loop spans 14 amino acids. The DNA for the CDR3 is TGTGCCAGCAGCTTGCGGGAAATGAACACTGAAGCTTTCTTT. It yields the protein CASSLREMNTEAFF.

The chain employs TRBV10-3 and TRBJ2-7; TRBD2 aligns across 11 bases. The ends lost 3 bases at V and 5 bases at J; junction bases unmatched: 15. Germline V gene sequence: CDR1 ENHRY, CDR2 SYGVKD. There are 18 residues in the CDR3. CDR3 sequence (DNA): TGTGCCATCAGTGACCCCTCCCTGGCTAGCGGGGGGTCCGACGAGCAGTACTTC. The encoded protein is CAISDPSLASGGSDEQYF.

This clone was counted only a few times. Its ends do not fully match the called genes, so a read error is possible. The chain employs TRBV9 and TRBJ1-2; 7 bases line up with TRBD1. CDR1 SGDLS and CDR2 YYNGEE come from the germline V gene. This CDR3 has 18 amino acids. The CDR3 DNA reads TGTGCCAGCGGCGTGGAGGGGGACAGCTTAGACTTCAACTATGGCTACACCTTC. As protein: CASGVEGDSLDFNYGYTF.

The rearrangement links TRBV16 to TRBJ1-5; 12 nucleotides agree with TRBD1. Germline-derived CDR1 and CDR2 are KGHSY and FQNENV. V shed 4 bases and J 11 bases; nucleotides not matched to a gene: 9. The CDR3 has 15 residues. In nucleotides, the CDR3 is TGTGCCAGCAGCCCCAGCGGGACAGGGGGCGAGTCCCAGCATTTT. It encodes CASSPSGTGGESQHF.

The chain joins TRBV19 to TRBJ1-5; D remains unclear. V lost 7 bases and J 2 bases, leaving 12 bases between the germline ends. Germline V lookup: CDR1 LNHDA, CDR2 SQIVND (reference sequence). The CDR3 extends over 14 amino acids. For the CDR3, the DNA is TGTGCCAGTACGCGGGGTTGGGGCAATCAGCCCCAGCATTTT. Protein sequence: CASTRGWGNQPQHF.

The gene calls are TRBV2 and TRBJ2-4; 9 nucleotides align to TRBD1. Germline V gene lookup returns CDR1 SNHLY and CDR2 FYNNEI. The CDR3 has 14 amino acids. The ends lost 8 bases at V and 15 bases at J; junction bases unmatched: 17. CDR3 nucleotide sequence: TGTGCCAGCGTCACCGGGACAGGGATTCCGGGGGGGTACTTC. Protein: CASVTGTGIPGGYF.

The rearrangement uses TRBV9 and TRBJ2-5; a weak D match, TRBD2 (5 bases). This CDR3 has 12 residues. V was pared by 4 bases and J by 4 bases, with 8 bases between. Looked up from germline, CDR1 is SGDLS and CDR2 is YYNGEE. The CDR3 nucleotides are TGTGCCAGCAGCCGGGGTGGAGAGACCCAGTACTTC. The encoded protein is CASSRGGETQYF. The entire variable domain, with the rest obtained from reference TRBV9 and TRBJ2-5, is as follows: DSGVTQTPKHLITATGQRVTLRCSPRSGDLSVYWYQQSLDQGLQFLIQYYNGEERAKGNILERFSAQQFPDLHSELNLSSLELGDSALYFCASSRGGETQYFGPGTRLLVL.

The V gene is TRBV7-9, the J gene TRBJ2-4; 8 bases agree with TRBD1. The CDR3 sequence is 18 residues long. The V and J ends lost 5 bases and 1 base, in that order; junction bases with no gene match: 13. Germline V gene sequence: CDR1 SEHNR, CDR2 FQNEAQ (reference sequence). The CDR3 DNA follows: TGTGCCAGCAGCATCGGGTCCCGGGACAGGTGGGCCAAAAACATTCAGTACTTC. Its protein is CASSIGSRDRWAKNIQYF.

V gene TRBV7-9 combines with J gene TRBJ2-7, with TRBD1 matching over 10 bases. CDR3 size: 15 residues. V was clipped by 5 bases and J by 2 bases; unmatched bases: 6. Germline V lookup: CDR1 SEHNR, CDR2 FQNEAQ (reference sequence). CDR3 residues: CASSALGTGAYEQYF. DNA for the CDR3: TGTGCCAGCAGCGCACTTGGGACAGGGGCCTACGAGCAGTACTTC.

The genes are TRBV7-9 and TRBJ2-7, with D perhaps TRBD2 (6 bases). CDR1 SEHNR and CDR2 FQNEAQ come from the germline V gene (reference sequence). V lost 1 base and J lost 7, with 8 bases in between. The CDR3 totals 12 residues. The CDR3 is CASSLEAGEQYF. The CDR3 DNA reads TGTGCCAGCAGCTTAGAGGCGGGGGAGCAGTACTTC.

J is TRBJ2-2 and V is TRBV5-1, with TRBD1 as a possible D gene (5 bases). Trimming pared 0 bases from V and 4 bases from J, leaving 7 bases between. In germline, CDR1 is SGHRS, CDR2 YFSETQ. The CDR3 consists of 14 residues. The CDR3 region is CASSLGQTTGELFF. The CDR3 nucleotides are TGCGCCAGCAGCTTGGGACAGACCACCGGGGAGCTGTTTTTT.

This clone was detected many times. J is TRBJ2-5 and V is TRBV28; D remains unclear. The germline CDR1 and CDR2 sequences are MDHEN and SYDVKM. The CDR3 spans 10 residues. V was clipped by 2 bases and J by 6 bases, with 1 base between them. The CDR3 nucleotides read TGTGCCAGCAGTTTAAAGACCCAGTACTTC. Translating gives CASSLKTQYF.

V and J are TRBV19 and TRBJ1-4; 7 bases map to TRBD1. CDR3 length: 15 residues. Trimming at V came to 5 bases and at J to 4 bases, leaving 7 bases not matched to a gene. The germline gives CDR1 LNHDA, CDR2 SQIVND (reference sequence). In DNA, the CDR3 is TGTGCCAGTAGTTCTCTCGGGACAGATAATGAAAAACTGTTTTTT. Translated: CASSSLGTDNEKLFF.

The chain joins TRBV6-5 to TRBJ2-7, with 12 bases identical to TRBD2. CDR1 MNHEY and CDR2 SVGAGI come from the germline V gene. V was pared by 5 bases and J by 6 bases, with 5 bases of the junction left unmatched. CDR3 length equals 14 residues. The CDR3 bases are TGTGCCAGCAGTCGAACGGGACTAGCGGGCGAGCAGTACTTC. This gives the protein CASSRTGLAGEQYF.

The V call is TRBV5-1, the J call TRBJ2-1; 7 nucleotides align to TRBD2. This CDR3 comprises 15 residues. CDR1 and CDR2 from the germline V gene are SGHRS and YFSETQ. J gave up 1 base and V 2 bases, and 3 bases lay outside the gene matches. CDR3 DNA sequence: TGCGCCAGCAGCTTTGAGGGAGGGTCCTACAATGAGCAGTTCTTC. The encoded protein is CASSFEGGSYNEQFF.

This clone was counted a single time. The chain combines TRBV19 with TRBJ2-3, with D perhaps matching TRBD2 (5 bases). The CDR3 is 16 residues long. Germline CDR1 LNHDA, CDR2 SQIVND (reference sequence). Trimming stripped 1 base from V and 2 bases from J, with 13 bases between. The CDR3 DNA is TGTGCCAGTAGTATAGGTGGGAGTCTGCTCACAGATACGCAGTATTTT. Protein product: CASSIGGSLLTDTQYF.

In its sample, this clone was seen a few times. This chain uses TRBV9 with TRBJ1-6; D perhaps matches TRBD1 (6 bases). CDR3 length: 15 amino acids. Trimming stripped 2 bases from V and 7 bases from J, with 13 bases between. Germline loops: CDR1 SGDLS, CDR2 YYNGEE. CDR3 loop: CASSVEGTINSPLHF. DNA for the CDR3: TGTGCCAGCAGCGTGGAGGGGACAATCAATTCACCCCTCCACTTT.